The T cell receptor beta chain under discussion was sequenced for a study of identifying expanded T cells in peripheral blood. General study results and limits: Approximately 1.1 clones differed between technical replicates, versus approximately 16 and 20 over time. Approximately two-week clone count variance significantly increased as total template count grew.

Data came from immunoSEQ multiplex PCR; TCRdb stores just in-frame clones and leaves some out. The sample lists under 100,000 clones, about 88% seen once, with roughly 4.4% in the top ten. Collection occurred without any documented infections or immune events in donors. Comments on this clone: What it binds is unknown.

The receptor comes from a person between 18 and 70 years old in good health. Sequencing was carried out using blood.

The CDR3 DNA reads TGTGCCAGCTCACCATCTCTGCTTAAGGGTCTGGCGGATAATTCACCCCTCCACTTT. Translating gives CASSPSLLKGLADNSPLHF. V is TRBV18 and J is TRBJ1-6; no firm D call. This CDR3 region has 19 residues. Trimming removed 2 bases at V and 5 bases at J, with 22 bases between. Germline values: CDR1 KGHSH, CDR2 LQKENI. The full variable domain, rest sourced from reference TRBV18 and TRBJ1-6, is NAGVMQNPRHLVRRRGQEARLRCSPMKGHSHVYWYRQLPEEGLKFMVYLQKENIIDESGMPKERFSAEFPKEGPSILRIQQVVRGDSAAYFCASSPSLLKGLADNSPLHFGNGTRLTVT.